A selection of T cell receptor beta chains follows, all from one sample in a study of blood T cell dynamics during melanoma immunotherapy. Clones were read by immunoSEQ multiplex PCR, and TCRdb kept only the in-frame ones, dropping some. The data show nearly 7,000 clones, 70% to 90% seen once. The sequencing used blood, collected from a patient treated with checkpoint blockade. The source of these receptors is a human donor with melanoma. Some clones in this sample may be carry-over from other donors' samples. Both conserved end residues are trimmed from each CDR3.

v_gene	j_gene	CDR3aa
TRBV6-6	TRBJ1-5	ASSRNTDQPQH
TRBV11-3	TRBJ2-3	ASSSRGGRAKDTQY
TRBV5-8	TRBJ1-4	ASSLADRSEKLF
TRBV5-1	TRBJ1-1	ASSLAGDRTEAF
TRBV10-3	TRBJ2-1	AINTGYSYNEQF
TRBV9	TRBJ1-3	ASSVYGGGNTIY
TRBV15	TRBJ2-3	ATSRAWTGGTDTQY
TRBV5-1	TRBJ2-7	ASSLRQGDYEQY
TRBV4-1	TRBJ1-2	ASSQRLQGGRLGYT
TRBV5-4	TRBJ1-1	ASSPAGTAMNTEAF
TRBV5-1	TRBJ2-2	ASTLSTGGNTGELF
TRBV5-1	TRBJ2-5	ASSLLRFQETQY
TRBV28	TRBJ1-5	ASSLFPRTGGQPQH
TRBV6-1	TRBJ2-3	ASNLLTTDTQY
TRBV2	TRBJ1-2	ASRGDYRAPGWGYT
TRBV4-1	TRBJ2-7	ASSQAPGLEISEQY